The 6 T cell receptor beta chains in this list originate from one sample, sequenced in a study of beta chain features in type 1 diabetes. Study results and limitations: Shorter TCRB CDR3s, moderately but significantly so, were found in Type 1 diabetes patients in all four CD4+ subsets.

Their antigens remain unidentified. Every bit of the isolated RNA underwent reverse transcription, so sequencing read expressed TCRB transcripts. Sequencing used immunoSEQ multiplex PCR; TCRdb keeps in-frame clones, though not all of them. The sample contains 400,000 or so clones, 9.6% of which appear only once. Sequencing used central memory CD4+ T cells from blood. Source of these receptors: a young man with type 1 diabetes.

The chain employs TRBV7-2 and TRBJ2-1; possibly TRBD2 for D (5 bases). V lost 0 bases and J 3 bases, leaving 6 bases between the germline ends. The CDR3 contains 14 residues. Germline values: CDR1 SGHTA, CDR2 FQGNSA. This CDR3 is CASSLAGDYNEQFF. The DNA for the CDR3 is TGTGCCAGCAGCTTAGCGGGAGACTACAATGAGCAGTTCTTC. Based on the CDR3 plus reference TRBV7-2 and TRBJ2-1, the full variable domain is GAGVSQSPSNKVTEKGKDVELRCDPISGHTALYWYRQSLGQGLEFLIYFQGNSAPDKSGLPSDRFSAERTGGSVSTLTIQRTQQEDSAVYLCASSLAGDYNEQFFGPGTRLTVL.

The rearrangement joins TRBV27 to TRBJ1-4; 7 positions agree with TRBD1. Unmatched junction bases numbered 12, after V lost 2 bases and J lost 0 bases. Germline lookup yields CDR1 MNHEY and CDR2 SMNVEV (reference sequence). This CDR3 contains 19 residues. CDR3 bases: TGTGCCAGCAGTTTAAGGAGGGGGCCTCTTTCAGCAACTAATGAAAAACTGTTTTTT. Translation: CASSLRRGPLSATNEKLFF.

The chain recombines TRBV7-9 with TRBJ1-1; D is undetermined. CDR3 size: 15 residues. V lost 6 bases, J lost 0 bases, and 14 bases lay in between. Germline V CDR1 and CDR2: SEHNR, FQNEAQ (reference sequence). As DNA, the CDR3 is TGTGCCAGCAGTTTTCCTCAGACACTGAACACTGAAGCTTTCTTT. As protein: CASSFPQTLNTEAFF.

This clone was found a few times. V and J are TRBV27 and TRBJ2-2; D possibly matches TRBD1 or TRBD2 (5 bases each). V lost 0 bases and J lost 1, with 9 bases in between. Per the germline V gene, CDR1 is MNHEY and CDR2 is SMNVEV (reference sequence). This CDR3 region has 16 residues. CDR3 in DNA: TGTGCCAGCAGTTTATCGGGGACGGTGAACACCGGGGAGCTGTTTTTT. This codes for CASSLSGTVNTGELFF.

This clone occurred a few times. The chain employs TRBV2 and TRBJ2-6; D remains unclear. The V end lost 4 bases, the J end lost 3 bases, and 7 bases lay between the germline ends. The CDR3 runs to 14 residues. Germline CDR1 reads SNHLY; CDR2 reads FYNNEI. The CDR3 nucleotides read TGTGCCAGCAGTGCGTTCGATGGGGCCAACGTCCTGACTTTC. This gives the protein CASSAFDGANVLTF.

This clone has a count of ten or more. The genes are TRBV7-2 and TRBJ2-1; D is unclear. V was clipped by 2 bases and J by 10 bases, with 15 bases between them. This CDR3 contains 14 residues. Germline lookup yields CDR1 SGHTA and CDR2 FQGNSA. Written as DNA, the CDR3 is TGTGCCAGCAGCTTATCATCGGCGGAGCCAGAGCAGTTCTTC. Its translation: CASSLSSAEPEQFF.